The rows below give T cell receptor beta chains drawn from one sample of a study of cytomegalovirus exposure and HLA in healthy donors. Sequencing used immunoSEQ multiplex PCR; TCRdb keeps in-frame clones, though not all of them. The sample carries fewer than 250,000 clones, 60% to 80% recorded once. Sequencing was performed on PBMCs. These receptor sequences come from a male donor in good health and CMV-seronegative. Both conserved end residues are part of each CDR3. The D gene is left open where the match is weak. Clone size, where shown, is once, few, many, or a class for clones that have expanded.

j_call v_call clone_size d_call cdr3_aa cdr3_nt
TRBJ1-1 TRBV11-2 . . CASSSRSPASTEAFF TGTGCCAGCAGCTCGCGGAGCCCTGCATCCACTGAAGCTTTCTTT
TRBJ2-1 TRBV28 . TRBD2 CASSFPGTSNEQFF TGTGCCAGCAGTTTCCCCGGGACTAGCAATGAGCAGTTCTTC
TRBJ2-3 TRBV4-1 few . CASSQDGRGGARGYTQYF TGCGCCAGCAGCCAAGATGGCCGAGGGGGGGCTAGGGGGTATACGCAGTATTTT
TRBJ2-1 TRBV15 . TRBD1 CATSRVAVGTGDNEQFF TGTGCCACCAGCAGAGTGGCGGTTGGGACAGGGGACAATGAGCAGTTCTTC
TRBJ2-7 TRBV27 . . CASSLGLGTPYEQYF TGTGCCAGCAGTTTAGGGCTCGGTACTCCCTACGAGCAGTACTTC
TRBJ2-5 TRBV18 . TRBD1 CASSRDRVGETQYF TGTGCCAGCTCACGCGACAGGGTTGGAGAGACCCAGTACTTC
TRBJ1-1 TRBV27 . TRBD1 CASTPGTGGNTEAFF TGTGCCAGCACCCCCGGGACAGGGGGTAACACTGAAGCTTTCTTT
TRBJ1-1 TRBV5-4 . . CASSFALSQGAFF TGTGCCAGCAGCTTCGCCCTCTCTCAGGGGGCTTTCTTT
TRBJ1-2 TRBV14 . TRBD1 CASSPRDRTGQYGYTF TGTGCCAGCAGCCCACGCGACCGGACAGGGCAATATGGCTACACCTTC
TRBJ2-5 TRBV4-2 . TRBD2 CASSQDPGLAGETQYF TGTGCCAGCAGCCAAGATCCAGGACTAGCGGGAGAGACCCAGTACTTC
TRBJ2-1 TRBV6-5 few TRBD2 CASSSGLAGVQFF TGTGCCAGCAGTTCCGGACTAGCGGGGGTTCAGTTCTTC
TRBJ2-3 TRBV11-1 . TRBD1 CASSRTGGVTDTQYF TGTGCCAGCAGCCGGACAGGGGGTGTCACAGATACGCAGTATTTT
TRBJ1-4 TRBV9 . TRBD1 CASSVAGDRGRSEKLFF TGTGCCAGCAGCGTAGCCGGGGACAGGGGGCGGTCGGAAAAACTGTTTTTT
TRBJ2-5 TRBV5-1 . . CASSLWESTEETQYF TGCGCCAGCAGCTTGTGGGAGAGTACCGAAGAGACCCAGTACTTC
TRBJ2-1 TRBV18 . TRBD2 CASSLLPGLAGGDSYNEQFF TGTGCCAGCTCGCTTCTACCGGGACTAGCGGGAGGTGACTCCTACAATGAGCAGTTCTTC
TRBJ2-1 TRBV7-3 . . CASSLRRGRDYNEQFF TGTGCCAGCAGCTTAAGGAGGGGTAGAGACTACAATGAGCAGTTCTTC
TRBJ2-7 TRBV21-1 . . CASSKLCGDTDGPTYEQYF TGTGCCAGCAGCAAATTGTGTGGGGACACCGACGGTCCTACCTACGAGCAGTACTTC
TRBJ2-7 TRBV4-3 once . CASSLRVSGTSYEQYF TGCGCCAGCAGCCTCCGAGTTTCCGGGACTTCCTACGAGCAGTACTTC
TRBJ2-2 TRBV5-1 . TRBD2 CASSSGLAGDITGELFF TGCGCCAGCAGCTCGGGACTAGCGGGAGACATCACCGGGGAGCTGTTTTTT
TRBJ2-7 TRBV9 . . CASSVRAGYEQYF TGTGCCAGCAGCGTGAGGGCTGGCTACGAGCAGTACTTC
TRBJ2-5 TRBV28 . TRBD2 CASSASGTSGSQETQYF TGTGCCAGCAGCGCCTCCGGGACTAGCGGGAGCCAAGAGACCCAGTACTTC
TRBJ1-1 TRBV19 . . CASSYRVMNTEAFF TGTGCCAGTAGCTACAGGGTAATGAACACTGAAGCTTTCTTT
TRBJ1-1 TRBV4-2 . . CASSQDVEDTEAFF TGTGCCAGCAGCCAAGATGTGGAGGACACTGAAGCTTTCTTT
TRBJ1-5 TRBV6-4 . . CASMRDLGDQPQHF TGTGCCAGCATGCGGGACCTAGGGGATCAGCCCCAGCATTTT
TRBJ2-5 TRBV19 . . CASSLLAPSGETQYF TGTGCCAGTAGCCTACTAGCTCCGAGTGGAGAGACCCAGTACTTC
TRBJ2-4 TRBV11-2 . TRBD1 CASRLTGGENIQYF TGTGCCAGCAGGTTAACAGGGGGAGAAAACATTCAGTACTTC
TRBJ2-1 TRBV5-6 . TRBD1 CASSETGGINYNEQFF TGTGCCAGCAGCGAAACAGGGGGCATAAACTACAATGAGCAGTTCTTC
TRBJ2-5 TRBV7-9 . TRBD1 CASSPKDRGQQETQYF TGTGCCAGCAGCCCTAAGGACAGGGGTCAACAAGAGACCCAGTACTTC
TRBJ2-2 TRBV5-1 . . CASSSRAGPNTGELFF TGCGCCAGCAGCTCCCGGGCAGGGCCGAACACCGGGGAGCTGTTTTTT
TRBJ2-7 TRBV9 once . CASSVTADSHEQYF TGTGCCAGCAGCGTCACCGCAGATTCGCACGAGCAGTACTTC
TRBJ1-1 TRBV14 . . CASSQDLSGEQAFF TGTGCCAGCAGCCAAGATCTTTCGGGGGAGCAAGCTTTCTTT